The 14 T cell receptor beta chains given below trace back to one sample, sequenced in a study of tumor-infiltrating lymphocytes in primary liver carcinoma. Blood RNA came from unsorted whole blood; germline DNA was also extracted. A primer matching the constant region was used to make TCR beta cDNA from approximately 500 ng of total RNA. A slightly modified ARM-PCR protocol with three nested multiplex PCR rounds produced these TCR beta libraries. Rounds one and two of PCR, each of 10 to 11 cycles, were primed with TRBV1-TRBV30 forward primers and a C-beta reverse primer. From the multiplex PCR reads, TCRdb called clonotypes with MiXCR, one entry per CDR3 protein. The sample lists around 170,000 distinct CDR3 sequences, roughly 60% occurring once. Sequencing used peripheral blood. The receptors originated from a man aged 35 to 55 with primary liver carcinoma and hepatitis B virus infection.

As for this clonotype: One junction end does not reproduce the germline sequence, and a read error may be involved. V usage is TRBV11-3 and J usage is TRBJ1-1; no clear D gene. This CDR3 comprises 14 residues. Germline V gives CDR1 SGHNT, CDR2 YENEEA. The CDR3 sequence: CDSNLDGVNTEAFF. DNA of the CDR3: TGTGACAGCAACTTGGACGGTGTAAACACTGAAGCTTTCTTT.

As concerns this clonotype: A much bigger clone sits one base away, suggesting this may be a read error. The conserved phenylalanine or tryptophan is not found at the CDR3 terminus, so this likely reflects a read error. CDR3 DNA: TGTGCCAGCAGCTTAAGGGACTCCGGAGATACGCAGTATTGT. Residues: CASSLRDSGDTQYC. The chain has TRBV11-2 and TRBJ2-3; D perhaps matches TRBD2 (6 bases). The CDR3 has 14 residues. Germline V CDR1 and CDR2: SGHAT, FQNNGV. V dropped 2 bases and J dropped 5 bases, with 11 bases sitting between them.

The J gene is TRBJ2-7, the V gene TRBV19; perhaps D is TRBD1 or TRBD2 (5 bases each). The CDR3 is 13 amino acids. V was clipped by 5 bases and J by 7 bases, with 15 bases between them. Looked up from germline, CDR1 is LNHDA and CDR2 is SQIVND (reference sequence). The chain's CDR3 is CASSGDHRREQYF. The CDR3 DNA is TGTGCCAGTAGTGGGGACCATCGCCGGGAGCAGTACTTC.

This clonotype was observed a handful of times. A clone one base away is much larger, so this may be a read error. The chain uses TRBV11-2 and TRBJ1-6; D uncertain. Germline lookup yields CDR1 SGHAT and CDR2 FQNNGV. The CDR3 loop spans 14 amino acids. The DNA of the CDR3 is TGTGTCAGCAGCCCGGGCGGGTATAATTCACCCCTCCACTTT. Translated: CVSSPGGYNSPLHF.

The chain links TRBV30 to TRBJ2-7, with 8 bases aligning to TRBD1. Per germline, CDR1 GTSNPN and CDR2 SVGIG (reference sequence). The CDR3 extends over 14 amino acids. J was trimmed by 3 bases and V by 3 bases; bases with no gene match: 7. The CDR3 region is CAWRSTGEGYEQYF. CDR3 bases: TGTGCCTGGAGGTCGACAGGGGAAGGCTACGAGCAGTACTTC.

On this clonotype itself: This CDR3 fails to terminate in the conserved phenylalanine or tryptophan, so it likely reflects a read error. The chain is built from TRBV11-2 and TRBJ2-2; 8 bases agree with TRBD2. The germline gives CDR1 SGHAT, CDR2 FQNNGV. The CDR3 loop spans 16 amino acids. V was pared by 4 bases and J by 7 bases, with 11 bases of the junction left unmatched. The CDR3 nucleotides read TGTGCCAGCAGCTCCAACCGGCGGGAGGCTGACGGGGAGCTGTTTTAT. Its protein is CASSSNRREADGELFY.

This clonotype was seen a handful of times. The CDR3 loop is CAISESSGPNTEAFF. The CDR3 DNA is TGTGCCATCAGTGAGTCGTCAGGCCCAAACACTGAAGCTTTCTTT. The chain links TRBV10-3 to TRBJ1-1; no clear D. The germline gives CDR1 ENHRY, CDR2 SYGVKD. Trimming left V 0 bases short and J 2 bases short, with 10 bases between. This CDR3 contains 15 residues.

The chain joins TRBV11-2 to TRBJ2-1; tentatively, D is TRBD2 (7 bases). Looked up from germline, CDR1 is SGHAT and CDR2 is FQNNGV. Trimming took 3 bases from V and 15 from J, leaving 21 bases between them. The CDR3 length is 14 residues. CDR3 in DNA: TGTGCCAGCAGCTTGGCGGGGGCCTACAATGGGCTGTTCTTC. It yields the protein CASSLAGAYNGLFF. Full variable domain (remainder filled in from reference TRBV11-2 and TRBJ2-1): EAGVAQSPRYKIIEKRQSVAFWCNPISGHATLYWYQQILGQGPKLLIQFQNNGVVDDSQLPKDRFSAERLKGVDSTLKIQPAKLEDSAVYLCASSLAGAYNGLFFGPGTRLTVL.

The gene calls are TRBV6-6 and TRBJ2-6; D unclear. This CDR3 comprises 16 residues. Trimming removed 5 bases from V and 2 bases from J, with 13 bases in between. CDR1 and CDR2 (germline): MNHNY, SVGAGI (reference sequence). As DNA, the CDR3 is TGTGCCAGCAGTCGACTGCTTACTACTGGGGCCAACGTCCTGACTTTC. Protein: CASSRLLTTGANVLTF.

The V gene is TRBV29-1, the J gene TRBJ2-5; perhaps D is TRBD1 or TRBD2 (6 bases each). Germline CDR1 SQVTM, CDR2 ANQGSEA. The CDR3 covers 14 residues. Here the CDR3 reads CGAAGTSGAETQYF. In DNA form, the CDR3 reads TGCGGCGCCGCCGGGACATCGGGGGCAGAGACCCAGTACTTC.

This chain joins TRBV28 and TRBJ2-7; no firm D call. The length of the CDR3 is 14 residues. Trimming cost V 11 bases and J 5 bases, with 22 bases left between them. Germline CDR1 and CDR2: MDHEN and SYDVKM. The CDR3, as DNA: TGTGCCTCCACCATAAATCCGGGTAACAACGAGCAGTACTTC. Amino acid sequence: CASTINPGNNEQYF.

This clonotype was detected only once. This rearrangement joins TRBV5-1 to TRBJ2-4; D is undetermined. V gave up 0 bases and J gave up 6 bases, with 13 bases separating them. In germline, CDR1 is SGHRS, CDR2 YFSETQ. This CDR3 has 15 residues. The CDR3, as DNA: TGCGCCAGCAGCTTGGACTATGGGGAATCAAACATTCAGTACTTC. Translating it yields CASSLDYGESNIQYF.

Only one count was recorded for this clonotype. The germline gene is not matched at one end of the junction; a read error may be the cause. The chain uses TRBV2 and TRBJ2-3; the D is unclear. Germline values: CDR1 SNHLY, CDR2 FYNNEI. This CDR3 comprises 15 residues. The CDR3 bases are TGTACCAGCAGTGAACTCCCGTCGTTGGGAGATACGCAGTATTTT. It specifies CTSSELPSLGDTQYF.

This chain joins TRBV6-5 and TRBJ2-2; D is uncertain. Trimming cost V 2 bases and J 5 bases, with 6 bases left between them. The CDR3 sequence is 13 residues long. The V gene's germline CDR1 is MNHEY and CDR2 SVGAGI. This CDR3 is CASSYRRTGELFF. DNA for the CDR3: TGTGCCAGCAGTTACCGGCGGACCGGGGAGCTGTTTTTT.